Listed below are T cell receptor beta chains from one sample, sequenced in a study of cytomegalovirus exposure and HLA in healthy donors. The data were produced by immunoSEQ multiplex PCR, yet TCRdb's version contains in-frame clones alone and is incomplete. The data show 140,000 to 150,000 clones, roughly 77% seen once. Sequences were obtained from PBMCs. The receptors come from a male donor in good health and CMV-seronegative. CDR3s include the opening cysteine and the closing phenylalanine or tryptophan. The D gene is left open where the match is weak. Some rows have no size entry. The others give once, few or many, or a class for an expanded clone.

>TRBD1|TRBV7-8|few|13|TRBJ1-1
TGTGCCAGCAGCTTAACAGGGGGCACTGAAGCTTTCTTT
CASSLTGGTEAFF
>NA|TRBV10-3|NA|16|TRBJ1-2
TGTGCCATCAGTGAGTCGAGGAACAGGGTCAACTATGGCTACACCTTC
CAISESRNRVNYGYTF
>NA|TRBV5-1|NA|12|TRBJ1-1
TGCGCCAGCAGCTACGGACAAAGTCGTGCTTTCTTT
CASSYGQSRAFF
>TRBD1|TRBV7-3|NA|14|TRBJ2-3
TGTGCCAGCAGCTTAGAGGGGGCGCAGGATACGCAGTATTTT
CASSLEGAQDTQYF
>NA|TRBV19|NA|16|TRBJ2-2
TGTGCCAGTAGTATCGGGGAGCGAAAGAGTGGCGGGGAGCTGTTTTTT
CASSIGERKSGGELFF
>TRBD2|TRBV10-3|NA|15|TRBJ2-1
TGTGCCATCAGTGTTAGCGGGGGGGAACAAAATGAGCAGTTCTTC
CAISVSGGEQNEQFF
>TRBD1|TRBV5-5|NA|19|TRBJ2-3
TGTGCCAGCAGCCAGGGACAGCCGGGTGTTCCCTCTCGCACAGATACGCAGTATTTT
CASSQGQPGVPSRTDTQYF
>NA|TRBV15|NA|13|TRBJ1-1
TGTGCCACCAGCAGGCTGGCAAACACTGAAGCTTTCTTT
CATSRLANTEAFF
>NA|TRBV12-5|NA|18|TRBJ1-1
TGTGCTAGTGGTTTGGTACCTCAGCTGACTTCTTTGAACACTGAAGCTTTCTTT
CASGLVPQLTSLNTEAFF
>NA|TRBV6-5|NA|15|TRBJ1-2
TGTGCCAGCAGTTACTTCGGGGGGCCGGAATATGGCTACACCTTC
CASSYFGGPEYGYTF
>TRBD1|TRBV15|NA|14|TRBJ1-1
TGTGCCACCAGCGTTCAGACAGGGTACACTGAAGCTTTCTTT
CATSVQTGYTEAFF
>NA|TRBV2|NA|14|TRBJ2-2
TGTGCCAGCAGTGAAACTGGAAGGGGAGGGGAGCTGTTTTTT
CASSETGRGGELFF
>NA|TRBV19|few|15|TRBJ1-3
TGTGCCACCAGTCTACTATCTAGCTCTGGAAACACCATATATTTT
CATSLLSSSGNTIYF
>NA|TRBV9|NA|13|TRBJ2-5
TGTGCCAGCAGTGGAAAGGAGAGAGAGACCCAGTACTTC
CASSGKERETQYF
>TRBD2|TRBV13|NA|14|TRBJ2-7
TGTGCCAGCAGCACCCGGGGGGGCGGCTACGAGCAGTACTTC
CASSTRGGGYEQYF
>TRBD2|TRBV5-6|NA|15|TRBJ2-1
TGTGCCAGCAGTTTACTAGCGGGAGTTGACAATGAGCAGTTCTTC
CASSLLAGVDNEQFF
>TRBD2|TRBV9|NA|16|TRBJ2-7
TGTGCCAGCAGCGCCGGACTAGCGGGGAATGCCTACGAGCAGTACTTC
CASSAGLAGNAYEQYF